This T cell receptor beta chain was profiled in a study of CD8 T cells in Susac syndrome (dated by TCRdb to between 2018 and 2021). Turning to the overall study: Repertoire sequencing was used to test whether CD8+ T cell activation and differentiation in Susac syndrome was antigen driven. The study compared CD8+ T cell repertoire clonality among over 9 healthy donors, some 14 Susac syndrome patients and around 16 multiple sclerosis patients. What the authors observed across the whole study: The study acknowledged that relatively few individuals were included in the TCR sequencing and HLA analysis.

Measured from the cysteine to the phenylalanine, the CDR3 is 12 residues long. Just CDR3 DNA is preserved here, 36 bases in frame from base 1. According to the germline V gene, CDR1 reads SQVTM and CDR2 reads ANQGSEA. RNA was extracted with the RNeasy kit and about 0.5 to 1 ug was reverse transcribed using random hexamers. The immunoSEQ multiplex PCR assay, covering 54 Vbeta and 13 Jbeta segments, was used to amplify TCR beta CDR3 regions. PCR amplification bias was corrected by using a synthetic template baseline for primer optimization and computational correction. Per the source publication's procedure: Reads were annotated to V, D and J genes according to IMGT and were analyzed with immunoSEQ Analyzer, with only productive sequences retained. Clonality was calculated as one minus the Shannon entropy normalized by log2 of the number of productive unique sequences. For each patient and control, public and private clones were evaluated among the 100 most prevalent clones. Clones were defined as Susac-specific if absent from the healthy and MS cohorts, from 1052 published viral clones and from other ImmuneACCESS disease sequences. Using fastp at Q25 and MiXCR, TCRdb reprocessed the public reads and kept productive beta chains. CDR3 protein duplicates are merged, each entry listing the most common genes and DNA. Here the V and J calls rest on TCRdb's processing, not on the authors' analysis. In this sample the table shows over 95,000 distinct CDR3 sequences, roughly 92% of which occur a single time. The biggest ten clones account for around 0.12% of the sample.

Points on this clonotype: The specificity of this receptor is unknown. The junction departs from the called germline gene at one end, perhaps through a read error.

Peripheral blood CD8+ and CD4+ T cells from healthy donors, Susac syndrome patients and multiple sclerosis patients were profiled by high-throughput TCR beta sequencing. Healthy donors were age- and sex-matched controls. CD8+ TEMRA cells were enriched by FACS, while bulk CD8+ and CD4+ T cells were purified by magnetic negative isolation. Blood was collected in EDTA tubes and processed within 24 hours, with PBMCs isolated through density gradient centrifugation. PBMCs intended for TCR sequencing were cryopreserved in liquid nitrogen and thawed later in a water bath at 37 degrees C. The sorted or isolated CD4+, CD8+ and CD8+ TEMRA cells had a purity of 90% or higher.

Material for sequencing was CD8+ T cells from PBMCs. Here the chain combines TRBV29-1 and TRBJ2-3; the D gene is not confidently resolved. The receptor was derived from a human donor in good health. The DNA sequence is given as TGCAGCCTTGACCTCAGCACAGATACGCAGTATTTT. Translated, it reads CSLDLSTDTQYF.